The source of this T cell receptor beta chain is a study of blood T cell repertoires in COVID-19. At the level of the study: Sites across the United States, Italy and Spain contributed samples from acute and convalescent COVID-19.

This CDR3 is built from 11 residues. Trimming removed 8 bases from V and 2 bases from J, with 9 bases in between. Germline loops: CDR1 DFQATT, CDR2 SNEGSKA (reference sequence). Generated by immunoSEQ multiplex PCR, the TCRdb table keeps only in-frame clones and is missing some. This sample has 250,000 to 300,000 clones, with 86% found just once. This clonotype originated in a man between 18 and 29 years old with active or convalescent COVID-19. Sequencing was done on a sample of peripheral blood. V and J are TRBV20-1 and TRBJ1-2; D possibly corresponds to TRBD1 (5 bases). This chain's CDR3 is CSFRANYGYTF. CDR3 bases: TGCAGTTTCAGGGCGAACTATGGCTACACCTTC.